These 18 T cell receptor beta chains were sequenced from one sample in a study of cytomegalovirus exposure and HLA in healthy donors. In the PCR, 60 Vbeta and 13 Jbeta primers were used. Produced via immunoSEQ multiplex PCR; TCRdb's table is partial and in-frame only. This sample has about 150,000 clones, with roughly 84% found just once. The sequencing sample was made of PBMCs. Receptor source: a woman aged 18-35 years in good health and CMV-seronegative.

J is TRBJ2-5 and V is TRBV9; a possible D gene is TRBD1 (6 bases). Between the trimmed V and J ends, which lost 0 bases and 5 bases, there was a span of 11 bases. CDR1 and CDR2 from the germline V gene are SGDLS and YYNGEE. The CDR3 loop spans 14 amino acids. CDR3 residues: CASSVGGREETQYF. The CDR3 nucleotides are TGTGCCAGCAGCGTAGGGGGGCGCGAGGAGACCCAGTACTTC. The full variable domain, completed using reference TRBV9 and TRBJ2-5, is DSGVTQTPKHLITATGQRVTLRCSPRSGDLSVYWYQQSLDQGLQFLIQYYNGEERAKGNILERFSAQQFPDLHSELNLSSLELGDSALYFCASSVGGREETQYFGPGTRLLVL.

The chain couples TRBV27 to TRBJ1-2, with TRBD1 matching 10 bases. Losses at the gene ends were 5 bases for V and 3 bases for J; bases not matched to a gene: 9. From germline, CDR1 is MNHEY and CDR2 SMNVEV (reference sequence). The CDR3 totals 16 residues. In DNA form, the CDR3 reads TGTGCCAGCAGTCTCCGGACAGGGGGTTCGGACTATGGCTACACCTTC. This sequence encodes CASSLRTGGSDYGYTF.

The chain carries TRBV11-2 and TRBJ2-7; 13 bases agree with TRBD2. Germline CDR1 is SGHAT and CDR2 is FQNNGV. The CDR3 spans 17 residues. Losses at the gene ends were 5 bases for V and 4 bases for J; bases not matched to a gene: 11. CDR3 DNA: TGTGCCAGCAGCACGACTAGCGGGGGGCCCCGAGATTACGAGCAGTACTTC. This translates into CASSTTSGGPRDYEQYF. The full variable domain, with the rest looked up from reference TRBV11-2 and TRBJ2-7, is EAGVAQSPRYKIIEKRQSVAFWCNPISGHATLYWYQQILGQGPKLLIQFQNNGVVDDSQLPKDRFSAERLKGVDSTLKIQPAKLEDSAVYLCASSTTSGGPRDYEQYFGPGTRLTVT.

DNA for the CDR3: TGTGCCAGCAGTTTAGTGAGCAGCGATAGCAATCAGCCCCAGCATTTT. Its translation is CASSLVSSDSNQPQHF. The chain recombines TRBV28 with TRBJ1-5; the D is unclear. Germline loops: CDR1 MDHEN, CDR2 SYDVKM. V lost 2 bases to trimming and J lost 0 bases, with 11 bases between them. This CDR3 is 16 amino acids long.

V and J are TRBV6-5 and TRBJ2-7, with D possibly TRBD1 on 7 matching bases. This CDR3 has 16 residues. Trimming cost V 0 bases and J 0 bases, with 12 bases left between them. Germline V CDR1 and CDR2: MNHEY, SVGAGI. The CDR3 region has the DNA TGTGCCAGCAGTTACTCAAGCAGGGGGGCCTCCTACGAGCAGTACTTC. Residues: CASSYSSRGASYEQYF.

The J gene is TRBJ1-1, the V gene TRBV29-1; 7 bases are a match to TRBD1. The trim removed 3 bases at V and 0 bases at J, leaving 1 base unmatched. This CDR3 has 13 amino acids. Germline CDR1 is SQVTM and CDR2 is ANQGSEA. CDR3 amino acids: CSVDDRVNTEAFF. The CDR3 nucleotides read TGCAGCGTTGATGACAGGGTGAACACTGAAGCTTTCTTT.

V is TRBV28 and J is TRBJ1-3, with a weak D call TRBD1 (5 bases). Trimming cost V 4 bases and J 7 bases, with 17 bases left between them. There are 15 residues in the CDR3. In germline, CDR1 is MDHEN, CDR2 SYDVKM. CDR3 sequence: CASSSKRQPWNTIYF. CDR3 sequence (DNA): TGTGCCAGCAGTTCCAAGAGACAGCCGTGGAACACCATATATTTT.

This clone was recorded once. The rearrangement joins TRBV11-3 to TRBJ1-1; TRBD1 is a possible D gene (5 bases). V was clipped by 3 bases and J by 6 bases, with 14 bases between them. From germline, CDR1 is SGHNT and CDR2 YENEEA. This CDR3 region has 14 residues. The CDR3 DNA follows: TGTGCCAGCAGCTTCACAGGTGGGGAGGCTGAAGCTTTCTTT. Its protein is CASSFTGGEAEAFF. Together with reference TRBV11-3 and TRBJ1-1, the CDR3 gives the full variable domain: EAGVVQSPRYKIIEKKQPVAFWCNPISGHNTLYWYLQNLGQGPELLIRYENEEAVDDSQLPKDRFSAERLKGVDSTLKIQPAELGDSAVYLCASSFTGGEAEAFFGQGTRLTVV.

The chain employs TRBV5-4 and TRBJ2-7; 11 bases are shared with TRBD1. This CDR3 contains 15 residues. Per the germline V gene, CDR1 is SGHNT and CDR2 is YYREEE (reference sequence). V lost 4 bases, J lost 2 bases, and 5 bases stayed unmatched. The CDR3 loop is CASSRDRGTAYEQYF. Written as DNA, the CDR3 is TGTGCCAGCAGCCGGGACAGGGGGACCGCCTACGAGCAGTACTTC.

Comment on this clone: Other DNA sequences of this sample code for an identical CDR3. The rearrangement joins TRBV29-1 to TRBJ1-1, with D unresolved. The germline V and J ends were trimmed by 4 bases and 5 bases, with 11 bases remaining between them. CDR1 and CDR2 (germline): SQVTM, ANQGSEA. This CDR3 has 12 residues. CDR3 in amino acids: CSVGSGGTEAFF. For the CDR3, the DNA is TGCAGCGTTGGGTCGGGAGGGACTGAAGCTTTCTTT. Full variable domain (rest looked up from reference TRBV29-1 and TRBJ1-1): SAVISQKPSRDICQRGTSLTIQCQVDSQVTMMFWYRQQPGQSLTLIATANQGSEATYESGFVIDKFPISRPNLTFSTLTVSNMSPEDSSIYLCSVGSGGTEAFFGQGTRLTVV.

In this sample, this clone turned up once. The V gene is TRBV27, the J gene TRBJ1-2; 9 bases agree with TRBD1. The V segment lost 4 bases and the J segment 7 bases; nucleotides outside the gene matches: 4. This CDR3 is 13 amino acids long. The germline CDR1 and CDR2 sequences are MNHEY and SMNVEV (reference sequence). The CDR3 sequence is CASSYTGGTGYTF. The CDR3 DNA sequence: TGTGCCAGCAGTTACACAGGGGGCACTGGCTACACCTTC.

The rearrangement joins TRBV27 to TRBJ1-5; TRBD1 matches 7 bases. V lost 5 bases to trimming and J lost 8 bases; unmatched junction nucleotides: 15. The CDR3 covers 16 residues. Germline V gives CDR1 MNHEY, CDR2 SMNVEV (reference sequence). CDR3 region: CASSPTDRAGRKPQHF. The DNA for the CDR3 is TGTGCCAGCAGTCCCACCGACAGGGCCGGAAGGAAGCCCCAGCATTTT.

This chain uses TRBV6-5 with TRBJ1-2, with a tentative D call TRBD1 (5 bases). The CDR3 spans 13 residues. Trimming took 0 bases from V and 8 from J, leaving 10 bases between them. Germline CDR1 MNHEY, CDR2 SVGAGI. The CDR3 region is CASSYSTVRGYTF. CDR3 DNA sequence: TGTGCCAGCAGTTACTCGACAGTGCGGGGCTACACCTTC.

V gene TRBV30 combines with J gene TRBJ1-5, with D possibly being TRBD1 (6 bases). V gave up 5 bases and J gave up 0 bases, with 17 bases separating them. The CDR3 runs to 16 residues. Per the germline V gene, CDR1 is GTSNPN and CDR2 is SVGIG (reference sequence). CDR3: CAWGDKKTYSNQPQHF. The CDR3 coding sequence is TGTGCCTGGGGGGACAAAAAAACATATAGCAATCAGCCCCAGCATTTT.

V gene TRBV13 combines with J gene TRBJ2-2; D gene ambiguous. CDR3 length equals 11 residues. Germline V gives CDR1 PRHDT, CDR2 FYEKMQ (reference sequence). V gave up 7 bases and J gave up 6 bases, with 6 bases separating them. The CDR3 protein is CASTRSGELFF. CDR3 sequence (DNA): TGTGCCAGCACCCGGTCCGGGGAGCTGTTTTTT. Together with reference TRBV13 and TRBJ2-2, the CDR3 gives the full variable domain: AAGVIQSPRHLIKEKRETATLKCYPIPRHDTVYWYQQGPGQDPQFLISFYEKMQSDKGSIPDRFSAQQFSDYHSELNMSSLELGDSALYFCASTRSGELFFGEGSRLTVL.

As regards this clone: This sample also contains other DNA sequences that code for the same CDR3. The V gene is TRBV9, the J gene TRBJ2-5, with 12 bases fitting TRBD2. Per the germline V gene, CDR1 is SGDLS and CDR2 is YYNGEE. The CDR3 consists of 14 residues. Trimming at V came to 3 bases and at J to 4 bases, leaving 1 base not matched to a gene. The CDR3 loop is CASSATSGGETQYF. The DNA for the CDR3 is TGTGCCAGCAGCGCGACTAGCGGGGGAGAGACCCAGTACTTC.

This rearrangement joins TRBV7-9 to TRBJ2-2; tentatively, D is TRBD2 (6 bases). The CDR3 covers 13 residues. With 6 bases removed from V and 4 bases from J, the gap between germline ends came to 9 bases. Germline CDR1 and CDR2: SEHNR and FQNEAQ (reference sequence). The CDR3 sequence: CASRGRGTGELFF. The CDR3 DNA sequence: TGTGCCAGCAGGGGGCGGGGCACCGGGGAGCTGTTTTTT.

V is TRBV2 and J is TRBJ1-2, with no clear D. V dropped 8 bases and J dropped 1 base, with 8 bases sitting between them. Germline V gene lookup returns CDR1 SNHLY and CDR2 FYNNEI. This CDR3 is 12 amino acids long. The CDR3 bases are TGTGCCAGCTCAACCAGTAACTATGGCTACACCTTC. Its protein is CASSTSNYGYTF.